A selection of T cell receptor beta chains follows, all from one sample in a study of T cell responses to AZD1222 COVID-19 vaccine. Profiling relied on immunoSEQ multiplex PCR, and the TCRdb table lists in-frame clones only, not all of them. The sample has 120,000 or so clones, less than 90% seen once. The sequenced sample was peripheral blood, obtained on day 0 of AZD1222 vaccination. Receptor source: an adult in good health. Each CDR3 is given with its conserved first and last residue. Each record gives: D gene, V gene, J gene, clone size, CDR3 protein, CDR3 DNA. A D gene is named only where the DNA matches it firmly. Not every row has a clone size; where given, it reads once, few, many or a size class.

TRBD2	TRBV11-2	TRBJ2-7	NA	CASSPGLAGGFSYEQYF	TGTGCCAGCAGCCCCGGACTAGCGGGGGGTTTTTCCTACGAGCAGTACTTC
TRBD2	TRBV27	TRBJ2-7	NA	CASSLYLAGGREQYF	TGTGCCAGCAGTTTATACCTAGCGGGAGGTCGCGAGCAGTACTTC
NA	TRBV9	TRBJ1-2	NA	CASSHGEGGDYGYTF	TGTGCCAGCTCTCACGGGGAGGGGGGCGACTATGGCTACACCTTC
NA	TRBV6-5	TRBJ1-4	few	CASILSAEGDEKLFF	TGTGCCAGTATCCTTTCGGCAGAGGGAGATGAAAAACTGTTTTTT
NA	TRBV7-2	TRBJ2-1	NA	CASSLAVEQFF	TGTGCCAGCAGCTTAGCGGTTGAGCAGTTCTTC
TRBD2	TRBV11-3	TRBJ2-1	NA	CASSFPRGLAGVGEQFF	TGTGCCAGCAGCTTCCCCAGGGGACTAGCGGGAGTAGGTGAGCAGTTCTTC
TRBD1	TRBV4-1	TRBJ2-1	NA	CASSQDGDRYNEQFF	TGCGCCAGCAGCCAAGATGGGGACAGGTACAATGAGCAGTTCTTC
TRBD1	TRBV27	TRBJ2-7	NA	CASSLGQGVPYEQYF	TGTGCCAGCAGTTTAGGGCAGGGGGTGCCCTACGAGCAGTACTTC
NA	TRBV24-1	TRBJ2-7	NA	CATSDLTGPEQYF	TGTGCCACCAGTGATTTGACGGGACCCGAGCAGTACTTC
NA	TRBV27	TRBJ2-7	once	CASSFTGPGSYEQYF	TGTGCCAGCAGTTTTACCGGCCCGGGATCCTACGAGCAGTACTTC
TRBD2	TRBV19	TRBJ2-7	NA	CASRKTSGEIYEQYF	TGTGCCAGTAGGAAGACTAGCGGGGAAATTTACGAGCAGTACTTC
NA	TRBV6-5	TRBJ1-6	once	CASSYSHHNSPLHF	TGTGCCAGCAGTTACTCGCACCATAATTCACCCCTCCACTTT
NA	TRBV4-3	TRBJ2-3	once	CASSQELTDTDTQYF	TGCGCCAGCAGCCAAGAGTTGACGGACACAGATACGCAGTATTTT
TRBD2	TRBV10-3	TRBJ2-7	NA	CAISGSTSSGTFSEQYF	TGTGCCATCAGTGGGTCGACTTCTAGCGGGACCTTCTCCGAGCAGTACTTC
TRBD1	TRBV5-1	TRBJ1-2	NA	CASSLWTGGGYTF	TGCGCCAGCAGCCTTTGGACAGGGGGTGGCTACACCTTC
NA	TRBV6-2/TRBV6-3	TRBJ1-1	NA	CASSYGVGEAFF	TGTGCCAGCAGTTACGGTGTAGGTGAAGCTTTCTTT
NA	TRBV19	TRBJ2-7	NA	CASSIGGYYEQYF	TGTGCCAGTAGTATAGGGGGATACTACGAGCAGTACTTC
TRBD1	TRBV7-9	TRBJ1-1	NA	CATDQSGDRVTEAFF	TGTGCCACCGATCAATCCGGGGACAGGGTGACCGAAGCTTTCTTT
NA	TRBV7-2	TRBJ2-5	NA	CASSLAGFRETQYF	TGTGCCAGCAGCTTAGCGGGATTCAGGGAGACCCAGTACTTC
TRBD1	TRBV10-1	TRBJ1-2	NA	CASTDRGRYPDYGYTF	TGCGCCAGCACCGACAGGGGGCGGTACCCAGACTATGGCTACACCTTC
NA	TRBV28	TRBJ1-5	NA	CASRVPRDGQPQHF	TGTGCCAGCAGGGTACCCAGGGACGGTCAGCCCCAGCATTTT
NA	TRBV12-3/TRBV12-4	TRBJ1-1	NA	CASSLRGNTEAFF	TGTGCCAGCAGTTTACGGGGGAACACTGAAGCTTTCTTT
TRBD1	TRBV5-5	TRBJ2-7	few	CASSLTGGYEQYF	TGTGCCAGCAGCTTGACAGGGGGCTACGAGCAGTACTTC
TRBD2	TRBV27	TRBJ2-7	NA	CASSWGGGSFYEQYF	TGTGCCAGCAGCTGGGGCGGGGGGAGTTTCTACGAGCAGTACTTC
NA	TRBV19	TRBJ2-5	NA	CASSIISSFSTQYF	TGTGCCAGTAGTATCATTTCGAGCTTTAGTACCCAGTACTTC
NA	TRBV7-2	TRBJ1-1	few	CASSLVRLSEAFF	TGTGCCAGCAGCTTAGTCCGGCTGAGTGAAGCTTTCTTT
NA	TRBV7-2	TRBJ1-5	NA	CASSLAGQMNQPQHF	TGTGCCAGCAGCTTGGCCGGACAGATGAATCAGCCCCAGCATTTT
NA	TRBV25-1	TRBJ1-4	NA	CASSDPGGATNEKLFF	TGTGCCAGCAGTGACCCTGGAGGGGCAACTAATGAAAAACTGTTTTTT
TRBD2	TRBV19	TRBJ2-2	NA	CASSMGGGGSGTGELFF	TGTGCCAGTAGTATGGGGGGAGGCGGGAGTGGTACCGGGGAGCTGTTTTTT
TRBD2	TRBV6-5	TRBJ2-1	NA	CASSYRLAGPYNEQFF	TGTGCCAGCAGTTATCGGCTAGCGGGGCCCTACAATGAGCAGTTCTTC
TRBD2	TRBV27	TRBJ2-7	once	CASSFRGRTHEQYF	TGTGCCAGCAGTTTCCGCGGGAGGACACACGAGCAGTACTTC
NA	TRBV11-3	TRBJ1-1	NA	CASSLGAGRRAEAFF	TGTGCCAGCAGCTTAGGGGCAGGGAGGCGGGCTGAAGCTTTCTTT
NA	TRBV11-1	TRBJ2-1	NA	CASSKHTLPYNEQFF	TGTGCCAGCAGCAAGCACACCCTCCCCTACAATGAGCAGTTCTTC
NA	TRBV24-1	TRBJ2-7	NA	CATSDTGTAGSYEQYF	TGTGCCACCAGTGATACCGGGACGGCGGGATCCTACGAGCAGTACTTC
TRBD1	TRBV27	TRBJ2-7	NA	CASSSTTGFDYEQYF	TGTGCCAGCAGTTCGACGACAGGGTTCGACTACGAGCAGTACTTC
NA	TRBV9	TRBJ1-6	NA	CASSVSRGSYNSPLHF	TGTGCCAGCAGCGTAAGCCGGGGATCCTATAATTCACCCCTCCACTTT
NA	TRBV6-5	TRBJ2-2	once	CASSYEGTGELFF	TGTGCCAGCAGTTACGAAGGGACCGGGGAGCTGTTTTTT
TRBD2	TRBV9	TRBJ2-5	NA	CASSVAASGSQETQYF	TGTGCCAGCAGCGTAGCGGCTAGCGGGAGCCAAGAGACCCAGTACTTC
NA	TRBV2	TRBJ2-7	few	CASSGVLATGATYEQYF	TGTGCCAGCAGTGGGGTTTTGGCGACCGGAGCCACCTACGAGCAGTACTTC
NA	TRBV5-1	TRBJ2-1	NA	CASSLGPVGGSNEQFF	TGCGCCAGCAGCTTGGGGCCAGTGGGTGGGTCAAATGAGCAGTTCTTC
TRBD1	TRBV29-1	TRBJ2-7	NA	CSGVGQGKYEQYF	TGCAGCGGGGTAGGACAGGGTAAATACGAGCAGTACTTC
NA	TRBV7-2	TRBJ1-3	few	CASSLGSGPGNTIYF	TGTGCCAGCAGCTTAGGGTCGGGCCCGGGAAACACCATATATTTT
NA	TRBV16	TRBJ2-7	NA	CASSLWGEQYF	TGTGCCAGCAGCCTGTGGGGCGAGCAGTACTTC